Below, 2 T cell receptor beta chains from the same sample are listed, as sequenced in a study of cytomegalovirus exposure and HLA in healthy donors. Researchers ran the PCR with 60 Vbeta and 13 Jbeta primers. This table comes from immunoSEQ multiplex PCR, and its TCRdb copy is limited to in-frame clones, with some not included. The sample carries about 250,000 clones, more than 55% recorded once. Sequenced sample: PBMCs. The receptors were gathered from a female donor in good health and CMV-seronegative.

This clone was seen more than once but under ten times. This chain connects TRBV6-4 to TRBJ2-1; a weak D match, TRBD2 (6 bases). V was pared by 0 bases and J by 2 bases, with 23 bases between. This CDR3 comprises 20 residues. In germline, CDR1 is MRHNA, CDR2 SNTAGT. CDR3 protein: CASSDSGGTSKGKAYNEQFF. The DNA for the CDR3 is TGTGCCAGCAGTGACTCCGGCGGGACTTCGAAAGGGAAAGCCTACAATGAGCAGTTCTTC.

The chain employs TRBV5-1 and TRBJ2-5; a weak D match, TRBD1 (6 bases). The J call may be wrong; the DNA end is better matched by TRBJ2-7. The CDR3 has 15 residues. Per the germline V gene, CDR1 is SGHRS and CDR2 is YFSETQ. Here the CDR3 DNA reads TGCGCCAGCAGCTTGGAAGGACAGAACCCCTACGAGCAGTACTTC. Residues: CASSLEGQNPYEQYF.